The source of this TCR beta chain is a study of T-cell reconstitution after alpha-beta-depleted transplantation in children. This clonotype was counted only a few times. For TCRbeta, the library was prepared with unique molecular identifiers. MiXCR, run by TCRdb on the PCR reads, gives a single entry per CDR3 protein. The data hold about 610,000 distinct CDR3 sequences, with 25% to 30% observed a single time. V was pared by 4 bases and J by 2 bases, with 5 bases of the junction left unmatched. CDR1 and CDR2 from the germline V gene are DFQATT and SNEGSKA (reference sequence). CDR3 length: 13 residues.

This sequence was found in a boy under two years old with Wiskott-Aldrich syndrome, due to receive a stem cell transplant. This sequence joins TRBV20-1 and TRBJ2-7; TRBD2 agrees at 7 bases. The sample was PBMCs, taken before TCRalphabeta/CD19-depleted stem cell transplant. The CDR3 here is CSAIGLGAYEQYF. The CDR3 DNA sequence: TGCAGTGCTATTGGACTAGGAGCCTACGAGCAGTACTTC.